This T cell receptor beta chain is from a study of cytomegalovirus exposure and HLA in healthy donors. It was with 60 Vbeta and 13 Jbeta primers that the PCR ran. The data were produced by immunoSEQ multiplex PCR, yet TCRdb's version contains in-frame clones alone and is incomplete. The sample includes roughly 200,000 clones, roughly 73% seen only once; the top ten take 1.8%. Germline CDR1 reads SGHDT; CDR2 reads YYEEEE. The CDR3 length is 15 residues. The V and J ends lost 4 bases and 4 bases respectively, with 17 bases between them. This clonotype originated in a woman aged 30 to 39 in good health and CMV-seronegative. This chain links TRBV5-6 with TRBJ1-2; D may be TRBD1 (6 bases). The material sequenced was PBMCs. The CDR3 DNA sequence: TGTGCCAGCAGCGCTAAAGGGGGATGGGGCTATGGCTACACCTTC. Translation gives CASSAKGGWGYGYTF.